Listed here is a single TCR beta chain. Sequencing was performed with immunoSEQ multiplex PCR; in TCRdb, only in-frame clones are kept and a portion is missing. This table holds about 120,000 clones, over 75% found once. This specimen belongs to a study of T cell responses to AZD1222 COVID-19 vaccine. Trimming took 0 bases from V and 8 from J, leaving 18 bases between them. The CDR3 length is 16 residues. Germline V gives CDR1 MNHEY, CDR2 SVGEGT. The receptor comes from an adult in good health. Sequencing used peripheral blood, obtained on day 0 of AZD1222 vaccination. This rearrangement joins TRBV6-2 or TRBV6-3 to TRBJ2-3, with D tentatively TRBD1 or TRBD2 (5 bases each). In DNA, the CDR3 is TGTGCCAGCAGTTACTCGATAGGGACCAGCCCCTCTACGCAGTATTTT. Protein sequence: CASSYSIGTSPSTQYF.